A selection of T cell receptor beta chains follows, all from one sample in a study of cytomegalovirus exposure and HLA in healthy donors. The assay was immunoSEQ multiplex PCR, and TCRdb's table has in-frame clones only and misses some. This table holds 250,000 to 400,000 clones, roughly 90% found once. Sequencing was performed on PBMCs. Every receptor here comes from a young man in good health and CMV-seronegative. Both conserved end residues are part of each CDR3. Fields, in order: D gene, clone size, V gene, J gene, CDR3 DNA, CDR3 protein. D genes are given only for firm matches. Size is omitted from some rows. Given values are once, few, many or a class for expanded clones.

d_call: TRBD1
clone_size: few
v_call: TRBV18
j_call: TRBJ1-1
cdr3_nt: TGTGCCAGCTCACCTAGGGACAGGGTAGACACTGAAGCTTTCTTT
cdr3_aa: CASSPRDRVDTEAFF

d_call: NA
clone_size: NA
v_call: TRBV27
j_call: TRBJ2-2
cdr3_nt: TGTGCCAGCAGTCCTATTTACACCGGGGAGCTGTTTTTT
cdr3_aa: CASSPIYTGELFF

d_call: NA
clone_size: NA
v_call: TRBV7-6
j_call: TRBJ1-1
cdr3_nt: TGTGCCAGCAGCTTAGAAGGGGGTCACACTGAAGCTTTCTTT
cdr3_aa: CASSLEGGHTEAFF

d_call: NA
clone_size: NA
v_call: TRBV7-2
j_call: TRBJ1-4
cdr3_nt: TGTGCCAGCAGCGCCTCCCCGGGAGTTAGTGAAAAACTGTTTTTT
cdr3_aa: CASSASPGVSEKLFF

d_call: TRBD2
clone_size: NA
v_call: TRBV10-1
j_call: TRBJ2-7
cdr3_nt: TGCGCCAGCATTAGCGGGACACTAACCTACGAGCAGTACTTC
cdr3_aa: CASISGTLTYEQYF

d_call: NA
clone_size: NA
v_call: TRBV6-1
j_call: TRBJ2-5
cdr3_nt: TGTGCCAGCAGTGACCATCAAGAGACCCAGTACTTC
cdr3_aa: CASSDHQETQYF

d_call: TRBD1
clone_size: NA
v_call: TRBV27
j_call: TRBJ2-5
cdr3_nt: TGTGCCAGCAGTTTCTTCGGGACAGAGCAAGAGACCCAGTACTTC
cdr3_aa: CASSFFGTEQETQYF

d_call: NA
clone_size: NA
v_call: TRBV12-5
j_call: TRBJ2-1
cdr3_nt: TGTGCTAGTGGCAGTTACAATGAGCAGTTCTTC
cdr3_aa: CASGSYNEQFF

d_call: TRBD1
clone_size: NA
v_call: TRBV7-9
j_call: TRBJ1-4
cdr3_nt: TGTGCCAGCAGTTACCCGGGACAGGGAACAACTAATGAAAAACTGTTTTTT
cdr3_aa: CASSYPGQGTTNEKLFF

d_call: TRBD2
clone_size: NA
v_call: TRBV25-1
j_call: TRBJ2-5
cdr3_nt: TGTGCCAGCGGCTCAGCGGGGGCCCAAGAGACCCAGTACTTC
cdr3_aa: CASGSAGAQETQYF

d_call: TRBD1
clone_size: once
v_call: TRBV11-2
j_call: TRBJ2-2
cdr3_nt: TGTGCCAGCAGCTTAGCCTTCAGGGGGCGCAGCGCCGGGGAGCTGTTTTTT
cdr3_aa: CASSLAFRGRSAGELFF

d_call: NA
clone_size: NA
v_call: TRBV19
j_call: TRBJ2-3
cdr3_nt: TGTGCCAGTAGTATAGATCGGGACATATTCACAGATACGCAGTATTTT
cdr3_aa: CASSIDRDIFTDTQYF

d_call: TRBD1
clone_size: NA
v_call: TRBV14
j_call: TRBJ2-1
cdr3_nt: TGTGCCAGCAGCCAGAACCGGGACAGCCTCTACAATGAGCAGTTCTTC
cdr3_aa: CASSQNRDSLYNEQFF

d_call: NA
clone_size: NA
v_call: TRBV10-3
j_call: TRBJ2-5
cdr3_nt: TGTGCCGTCAAGGCGGGGGCTAACCAAGAGACCCAGTACTTC
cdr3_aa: CAVKAGANQETQYF

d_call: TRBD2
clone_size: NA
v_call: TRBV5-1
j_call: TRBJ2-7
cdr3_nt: TGCGCCAGCAGCTCCGGGACTAGCGGGGGGAGGAGCTCCTACGAGCAGTACTTC
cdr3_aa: CASSSGTSGGRSSYEQYF

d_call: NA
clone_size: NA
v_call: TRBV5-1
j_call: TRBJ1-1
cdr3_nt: TGCGCCAGCAGCTTGGTAGGGGCTGGGACTGAAGCTTTCTTT
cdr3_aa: CASSLVGAGTEAFF

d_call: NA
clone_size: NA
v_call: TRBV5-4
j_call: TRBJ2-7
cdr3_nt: TGTGCCAGCAGCCTACCGGCCGGGAACTCCTACGAGCAGTACTTC
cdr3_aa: CASSLPAGNSYEQYF

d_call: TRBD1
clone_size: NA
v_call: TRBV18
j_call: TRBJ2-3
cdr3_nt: TGTGCCAGCTCACCAGCTAGGTTAACAGGGGTGGATACGCAGTATTTT
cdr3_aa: CASSPARLTGVDTQYF

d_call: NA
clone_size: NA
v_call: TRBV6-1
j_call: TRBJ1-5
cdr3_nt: TGTGCCAGCAGCCCTCTAACCGATAGCAATCAGCCCCAGCATTTT
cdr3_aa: CASSPLTDSNQPQHF

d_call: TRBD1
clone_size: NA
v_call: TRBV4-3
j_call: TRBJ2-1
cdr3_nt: TGCGCCAGCAGCTTAAATAGACAGGGGAATGAGCAGTTCTTC
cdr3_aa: CASSLNRQGNEQFF

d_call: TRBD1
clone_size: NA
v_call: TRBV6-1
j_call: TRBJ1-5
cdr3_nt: TGTGCCAGCAGTGCTGGACAGGGCCGCAATCAGCCCCAGCATTTT
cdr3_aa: CASSAGQGRNQPQHF

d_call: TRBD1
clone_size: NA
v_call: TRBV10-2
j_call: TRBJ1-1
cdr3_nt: TGCGCCAGCAGACCCAGACAGGGTTCGAACACTGAAGCTTTCTTT
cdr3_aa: CASRPRQGSNTEAFF

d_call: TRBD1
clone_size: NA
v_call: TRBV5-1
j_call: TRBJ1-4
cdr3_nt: TGCGCCAGCAGCTGGGACAGGACTAATGAAAAACTGTTTTTT
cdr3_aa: CASSWDRTNEKLFF

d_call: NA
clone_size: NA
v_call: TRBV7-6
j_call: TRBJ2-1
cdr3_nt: TGTGCCAGCAGCTTAAGGACTGGTGAGCAGTTCTTC
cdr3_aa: CASSLRTGEQFF

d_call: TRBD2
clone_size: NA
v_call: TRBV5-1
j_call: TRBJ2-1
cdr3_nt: TGCGCCAGCAGCTTGGTCCCGGGACTAGCGGGCGAGCAGTTCTTC
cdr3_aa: CASSLVPGLAGEQFF

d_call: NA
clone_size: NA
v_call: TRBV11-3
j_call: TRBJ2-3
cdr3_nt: TGTGCCAGCTCCCCGGGGACAGATACGCAGTATTTT
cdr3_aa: CASSPGTDTQYF

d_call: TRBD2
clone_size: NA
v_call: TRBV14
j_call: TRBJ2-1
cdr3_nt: TGTGCCAGCAGCGGACGGCGGGGGGGCGGTGAGCAGTTCTTC
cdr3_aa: CASSGRRGGGEQFF

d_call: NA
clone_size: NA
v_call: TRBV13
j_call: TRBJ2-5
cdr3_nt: TGTGCCAGCAGCTTAAGGGGAAAGATAGAGACCCAGTACTTC
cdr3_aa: CASSLRGKIETQYF

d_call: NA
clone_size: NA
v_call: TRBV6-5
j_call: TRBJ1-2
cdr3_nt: TGTGCCAGCAGTTACAATACCCTAGATGGCTACACCTTC
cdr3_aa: CASSYNTLDGYTF

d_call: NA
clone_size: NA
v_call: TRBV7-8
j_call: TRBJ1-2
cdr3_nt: TGTGCCAGCAGCCCCCGGGGGGGTTCTTTTTATGGCTACACCTTC
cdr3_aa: CASSPRGGSFYGYTF

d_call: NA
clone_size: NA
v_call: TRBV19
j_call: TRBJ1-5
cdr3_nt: TGTGCCAGTAGTACCCGACAGCTAAACAATCAGCCCCAGCATTTT
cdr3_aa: CASSTRQLNNQPQHF

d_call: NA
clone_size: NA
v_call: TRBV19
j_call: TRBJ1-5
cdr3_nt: TGTGCCAGTAGCACAGCAGGGTATAGCAATCAGCCCCAGCATTTT
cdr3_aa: CASSTAGYSNQPQHF

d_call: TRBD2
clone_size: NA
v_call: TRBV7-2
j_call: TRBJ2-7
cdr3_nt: TGTGCCAGCAGCTTAGAAGCGGGGGCAATATACGAGCAGTACTTC
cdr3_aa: CASSLEAGAIYEQYF

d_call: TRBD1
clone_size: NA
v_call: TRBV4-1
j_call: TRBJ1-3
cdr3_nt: TGCGCCAGCAGCCAAGCCTCCGGACAGGGCTCTGGAAACACCATATATTTT
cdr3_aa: CASSQASGQGSGNTIYF

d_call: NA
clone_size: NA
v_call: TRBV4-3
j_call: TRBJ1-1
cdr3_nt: TGCGCCAGCAGCCAAGACGGTATGAACACTGAAGCTTTCTTT
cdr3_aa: CASSQDGMNTEAFF

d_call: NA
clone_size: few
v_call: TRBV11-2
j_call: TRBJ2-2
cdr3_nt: TGTGCCAGCAGCTTGTCAGCCGGGGAGCTGTTTTTT
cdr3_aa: CASSLSAGELFF

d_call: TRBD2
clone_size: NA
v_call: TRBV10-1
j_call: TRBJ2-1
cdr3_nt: TGCGCCAGCAGTGACCGGCAGCGGGGGGTCAATGAGCAGTTCTTC
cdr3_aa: CASSDRQRGVNEQFF

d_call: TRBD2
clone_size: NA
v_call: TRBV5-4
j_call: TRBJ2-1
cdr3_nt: TGTGCCAGCAGCCGCCAGGGGAGAGCGGGGGTATACAATGAGCAGTTCTTC
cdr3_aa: CASSRQGRAGVYNEQFF

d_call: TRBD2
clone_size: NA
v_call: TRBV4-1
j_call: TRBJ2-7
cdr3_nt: TGCGCCAGCAGCCTCCTACTAGCGAGCTCCTACGAGCAGTACTTC
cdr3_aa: CASSLLLASSYEQYF

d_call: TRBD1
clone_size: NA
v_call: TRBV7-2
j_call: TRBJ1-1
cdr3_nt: TGTGCCAGCAGCTTCCGGGACAGTACTGAAGCTTTCTTT
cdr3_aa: CASSFRDSTEAFF

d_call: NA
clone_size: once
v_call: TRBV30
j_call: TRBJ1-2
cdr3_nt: TGTGCCTCGAGCATTGACAGACCAACCTCCGGTGGCTACACCTTC
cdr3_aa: CASSIDRPTSGGYTF

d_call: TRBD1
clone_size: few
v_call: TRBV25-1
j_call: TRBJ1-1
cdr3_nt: TGTGCCAGCAGTGAAATCCCGGGACAGGGGGCGCATCACATGGGGGCTTTCTTT
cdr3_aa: CASSEIPGQGAHHMGAFF

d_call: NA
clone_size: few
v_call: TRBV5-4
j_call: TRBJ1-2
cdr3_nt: TGTGCCAGCAGGGGCGGGGAGAGTGGCTACACCTTC
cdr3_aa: CASRGGESGYTF

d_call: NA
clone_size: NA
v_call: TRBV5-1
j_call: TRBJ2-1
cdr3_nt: TGCGCCAGCAGCTTGGAACCCAAAGTGGGCATGGGGCAGTTCTTC
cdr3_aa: CASSLEPKVGMGQFF

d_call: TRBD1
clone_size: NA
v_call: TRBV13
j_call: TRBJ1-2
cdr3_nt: TGTGCCAGCAGCCTGGGGGACAGACTATATGGCTACACCTTC
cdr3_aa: CASSLGDRLYGYTF

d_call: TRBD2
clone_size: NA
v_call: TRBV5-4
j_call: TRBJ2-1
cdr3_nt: TGTGCCAGCAGCTTGGCTCTAGCGGCATACAATGAGCAGTTCTTC
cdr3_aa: CASSLALAAYNEQFF

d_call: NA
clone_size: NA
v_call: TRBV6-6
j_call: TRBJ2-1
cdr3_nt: TGTGCCAGCACCCACAACGCAGGGCTCTACAATGAGCAGTTCTTC
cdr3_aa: CASTHNAGLYNEQFF

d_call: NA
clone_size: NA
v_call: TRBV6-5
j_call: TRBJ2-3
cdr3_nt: TGTGCCAGCAGCCCGCGAGTGGACAACACAGATACGCAGTATTTT
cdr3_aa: CASSPRVDNTDTQYF

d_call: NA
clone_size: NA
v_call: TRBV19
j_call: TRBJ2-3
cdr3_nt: TGTGCCAGTAGTCCCCTGTGGAGCGGTACGCAGTATTTT
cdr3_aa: CASSPLWSGTQYF

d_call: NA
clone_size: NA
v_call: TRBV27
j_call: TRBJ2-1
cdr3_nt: TGTGCCAGCAGTTTATCAGTTCGCGTCGATGAGCAGTTCTTC
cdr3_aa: CASSLSVRVDEQFF

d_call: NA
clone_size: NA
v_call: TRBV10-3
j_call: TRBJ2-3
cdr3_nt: TGTGCCATCAGTGACAGGGGTAGCACAGATACGCAGTATTTT
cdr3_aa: CAISDRGSTDTQYF

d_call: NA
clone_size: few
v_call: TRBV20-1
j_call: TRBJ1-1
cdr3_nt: TGCAGTGCTCCACAAAACACTGAAGCTTTCTTT
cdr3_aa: CSAPQNTEAFF

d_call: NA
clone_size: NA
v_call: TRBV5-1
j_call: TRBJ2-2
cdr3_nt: TGCGCCAGCAGCTTGGTCAGGGTTAGGACCGGGGAGCTGTTTTTT
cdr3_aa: CASSLVRVRTGELFF

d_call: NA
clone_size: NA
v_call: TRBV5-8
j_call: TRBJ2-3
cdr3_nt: TGTGCCAGCAGCTTGGGTGGAGGGAGCACAGATACGCAGTATTTT
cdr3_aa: CASSLGGGSTDTQYF

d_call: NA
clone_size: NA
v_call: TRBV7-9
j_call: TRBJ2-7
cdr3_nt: TGTGCCAGCAGCTCCCGACGGGAGTACGAGCAGTACTTC
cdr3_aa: CASSSRREYEQYF

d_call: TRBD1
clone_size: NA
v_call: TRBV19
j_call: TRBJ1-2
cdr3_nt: TGTGCCAGTAGTCCCCCGGGACAGGGGGCAGGCTATGGCTACACCTTC
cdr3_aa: CASSPPGQGAGYGYTF

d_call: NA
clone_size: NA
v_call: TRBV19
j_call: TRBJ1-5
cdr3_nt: TGTGCCAGTAGTGAATTCTCACTGGGCCTTGGTCAGCCCCAGCATTTT
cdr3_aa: CASSEFSLGLGQPQHF

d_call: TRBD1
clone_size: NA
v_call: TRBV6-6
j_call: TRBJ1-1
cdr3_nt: TGTGCCAGCAGTTTACAGGGGGGGTTGAGTGAAGCTTTCTTT
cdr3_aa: CASSLQGGLSEAFF

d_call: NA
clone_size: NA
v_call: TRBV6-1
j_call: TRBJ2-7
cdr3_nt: TGTGCCAGCAGCTTGGGACTGTTGAGCTCCTACGAGCAGTACTTC
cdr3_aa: CASSLGLLSSYEQYF

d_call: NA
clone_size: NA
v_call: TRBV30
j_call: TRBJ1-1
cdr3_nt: TGTGCCTGGAGTGTAGTCCCGGGGGTAGGGACTGAAGCTTTCTTT
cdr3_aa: CAWSVVPGVGTEAFF